This T cell receptor beta chain originates from a study of cytomegalovirus exposure and HLA in healthy donors. The length of the CDR3 is 16 residues. Trimming cost V 5 bases and J 2 bases; bases outside gene matches: 7. Germline loops: CDR1 SGHRS, CDR2 YFSETQ. Amplification used 60 Vbeta primers and 13 Jbeta primers. The protocol was immunoSEQ multiplex PCR, while the TCRdb copy is restricted to in-frame clones and leaves out a portion. The sample lists about 99,000 clones, about 78% occurring once. Comment on this clone: Its cognate antigen is unknown.

Study-wide findings and caveats: Certain indistinguishable V segments, among them TRBV6-2 and TRBV6-3, were excluded.

The source material was PBMCs. The J gene is TRBJ2-7, the V gene TRBV5-1; 13 bases are a match to TRBD2. This sequence originates from a man aged 40-49 years in good health and CMV-seronegative. The CDR3 region is CASRAGTSGKPYEQYF. The DNA of the CDR3 is TGCGCCAGCAGGGCGGGGACTAGCGGGAAGCCCTACGAGCAGTACTTC.